Each of the 16 T cell receptor beta chains below was sequenced from the same sample in a study of naive and memory T cell subsets. Both TRBC1 and TRBC2 were covered by a beta constant-region primer of two equimolar oligonucleotides. Each CDR3 protein is one row after TCRdb ran MiXCR on the UMI-ligation and nested PCR reads. The sample lists 120,000 to 150,000 distinct CDR3 sequences, about 18% occurring once. The specimen was naive CD4+ T cells from blood. All receptors derive from a human donor in good health.

This sequence joins TRBV6-4 and TRBJ2-1; the match to TRBD2 covers 8 bases. CDR3 length: 14 amino acids. CDR1 is MRHNA and CDR2 is SNTAGT in the germline V gene. After removal of 8 bases from V and 5 bases from J, the junction contained 8 bases not matched to a gene. The CDR3 DNA is TGTGCCAGCGAGAGCGGGAGTATTAACAATGAGCAGTTCTTC. This gives the protein CASESGSINNEQFF.

This clonotype occurred a few times. The chain couples TRBV28 to TRBJ1-4; the match to TRBD1 covers 9 bases. The trim removed 7 bases at V and 3 bases at J, leaving 12 bases unmatched. Germline V gene data show CDR1 as MDHEN and CDR2 as SYDVKM. CDR3 length: 17 residues. This CDR3 is CASKGGTGMLANEKLFF. The CDR3 nucleotides read TGTGCCAGCAAGGGTGGGACAGGGATGCTGGCTAATGAAAAACTGTTTTTT. The variable domain in full, completed from reference TRBV28 and TRBJ1-4, reads DVKVTQSSRYLVKRTGEKVFLECVQDMDHENMFWYRQDPGLGLRLIYFSYDVKMKEKGDIPEGYSVSREKKERFSLILESASTNQTSMYLCASKGGTGMLANEKLFFGSGTQLSVL.

This clonotype has a handful of counts. The chain joins TRBV12-3 or TRBV12-4 to TRBJ2-7; D possibly corresponds to TRBD2 (6 bases). The V end was cut by 3 bases, the J end by 0 bases, with 9 bases between. This CDR3 spans 14 amino acids. CDR3: CASSFGTDSYEQYF. DNA of the CDR3: TGTGCCAGCAGTTTCGGGACTGACTCCTACGAGCAGTACTTC.

This sequence joins TRBV19 and TRBJ2-6, with D possibly TRBD1 on 5 matching bases. V gave up 3 bases and J gave up 0 bases, with 12 bases separating them. CDR3 length: 17 residues. CDR1 LNHDA and CDR2 SQIVND come from the germline V gene (reference sequence). Here the CDR3 reads CASSIGHRSSGANVLTF. The CDR3 DNA is TGTGCCAGTAGTATTGGGCACAGGAGCTCTGGGGCCAACGTCCTGACTTTC.

This clonotype was observed a few times. The CDR3 reads CASSLGSRLAGVGETQYF. The DNA for the CDR3 is TGTGCCAGCAGTTTAGGATCACGACTAGCGGGAGTAGGGGAGACCCAGTACTTC. The chain couples TRBV12-3 or TRBV12-4 to TRBJ2-5, with 12 bases fitting TRBD2. V shed 1 base and J 5 bases; nucleotides not matched to a gene: 11. This CDR3 region has 18 residues.

This rearrangement joins TRBV10-3 to TRBJ2-3, with TRBD2 identical over 9 bases. The CDR3 covers 16 residues. Germline V gene data show CDR1 as ENHRY and CDR2 as SYGVKD. The V and J ends lost 3 bases and 1 base, in that order; junction bases with no gene match: 5. DNA of the CDR3: TGTGCCATCAGTGACGCTAGCGGGAAAGGCACAGATACGCAGTATTTT. The encoded protein is CAISDASGKGTDTQYF.

The V gene is TRBV28, the J gene TRBJ2-5, with D hard to call. Trimming took 1 base from V and 0 from J, leaving 6 bases between them. The CDR3 spans 14 residues. Germline-derived CDR1 and CDR2 are MDHEN and SYDVKM. CDR3 bases: TGTGCCAGCAGTTTATATGGGTACCAAGAGACCCAGTACTTC. Translated: CASSLYGYQETQYF.

The CDR3 spells CASSKPPGQGYEQYF. DNA of the CDR3: TGCGCCAGCAGCAAGCCGCCGGGACAGGGGTACGAGCAGTACTTC. The V call is TRBV4-1, the J call TRBJ2-7; 10 bases map to TRBD1. V was pared by 5 bases and J by 4 bases, with 8 bases of the junction left unmatched. CDR1 and CDR2 (germline): MGHRA, YSYEKL. This CDR3 spans 15 amino acids.

This clonotype was observed many times. CDR3 in DNA: TGCGCCAGCAGCTCCGGACTAGCGGGGAAAGAGACCCAGTACTTC. Its protein is CASSSGLAGKETQYF. This rearrangement joins TRBV5-1 to TRBJ2-5; TRBD2 matches at 12 bases. Per germline, CDR1 SGHRS and CDR2 YFSETQ. This CDR3 is built from 15 residues. V gave up 3 bases and J gave up 3 bases; unmatched junction bases: 3.

The gene calls are TRBV20-1 and TRBJ2-1; 9 bases map to TRBD2. V lost 6 bases to trimming and J lost 4 bases; unmatched junction nucleotides: 7. The CDR3 runs to 14 residues. Germline CDR1 and CDR2: DFQATT and SNEGSKA (reference sequence). This chain's CDR3 is CSAHPLAGYNEQFF. In nucleotides, the CDR3 is TGCAGTGCCCATCCGCTAGCGGGGTACAATGAGCAGTTCTTC.

The V call is TRBV4-2, the J call TRBJ2-3; TRBD2 agrees at 11 bases. This CDR3 has 17 amino acids. V shed 0 bases, J shed 2 bases, and the junction held 4 bases outside the gene matches. Germline lookup yields CDR1 LGHNA and CDR2 YNFKEQ. The CDR3 bases are TGTGCCAGCAGCCAAGACGGACTAGCGGGTACCACAGATACGCAGTATTTT. It codes for CASSQDGLAGTTDTQYF.

The chain carries TRBV4-2 and TRBJ2-3; maybe TRBD1 (5 bases). CDR1 LGHNA and CDR2 YNFKEQ come from the germline V gene. The CDR3 sequence is 14 residues long. V lost 4 bases and J 6 bases, leaving 14 bases between the germline ends. CDR3 amino acids: CASSPHAYRDTQYF. For the CDR3, the DNA is TGTGCCAGCAGCCCCCACGCGTACAGGGATACGCAGTATTTT.

V usage is TRBV3-1 and J usage is TRBJ2-1, with a weak D call TRBD2 (5 bases). V was clipped by 3 bases and J by 4 bases, with 25 bases between them. The CDR3 loop spans 19 amino acids. The germline gives CDR1 LGHDT, CDR2 YNNKEL (reference sequence). CDR3 DNA sequence: TGTGCCAGCAGCCAGAACGTAATGGCGCGGACTGCCCGTTACAATGAGCAGTTCTTC. Encoded protein: CASSQNVMARTARYNEQFF.

This chain connects TRBV7-9 to TRBJ1-1; the match to TRBD1 covers 7 bases. With V trimmed by 2 bases and J by 6 bases, 15 bases remained unmatched. This CDR3 contains 17 residues. The germline V gene encodes CDR1 SEHNR and CDR2 FQNEAQ (reference sequence). The CDR3 bases are TGTGCCAGCAGCTTATCGGGTTGGGGACAGCCTAACCCTGAAGCTTTCTTT. This codes for CASSLSGWGQPNPEAFF. The variable domain in full, completed from reference TRBV7-9 and TRBJ1-1, reads DTGVSQNPRHKITKRGQNVTFRCDPISEHNRLYWYRQTLGQGPEFLTYFQNEAQLEKSRLLSDRFSAERPKGSFSTLEIQRTEQGDSAMYLCASSLSGWGQPNPEAFFGQGTRLTVV.

This clonotype was seen a few times. The J gene is TRBJ1-3, the V gene TRBV5-1; D remains ambiguous. Trimming left V 4 bases short and J 0 bases short, with 11 bases between. CDR1 is SGHRS, CDR2 YFSETQ, per germline. This CDR3 is 15 amino acids long. CDR3: CASSARPVSGNTIYF. CDR3 nucleotide sequence: TGCGCCAGCAGCGCTAGACCGGTCTCTGGAAACACCATATATTTT.

This clonotype was recorded a few times. The gene calls are TRBV20-1 and TRBJ1-5, with TRBD1 matching over 9 bases. The CDR3 extends over 14 amino acids. V dropped 4 bases and J dropped 1; count of bases not matched to a gene: 2. Germline CDR1 and CDR2: DFQATT and SNEGSKA (reference sequence). CDR3 sequence reads: CSAIQGASNQPQHF. The CDR3 nucleotides read TGCAGTGCTATACAGGGGGCCAGCAATCAGCCCCAGCATTTT.